This TCR beta chain originates from a study of graft-versus-host responses after intestinal transplantation. Study-wide context: Every recipient had anti-thymocyte globulin induction and around three years of tacrolimus plus steroids.

A remark on this clone: Antigen: not known.

Produced via immunoSEQ multiplex PCR; TCRdb's table is partial and in-frame only. The sample consists of approximately 71,000 clones, 89% of them appearing once. V lost 3 bases to trimming and J lost 1 base; unmatched junction nucleotides: 6. Germline CDR1 and CDR2: LNHNV and YYDKDF (reference sequence). This CDR3 contains 15 residues. General study findings and limits: Recipient-marrow GvH clones were detected, some having first appeared in ileum or blood.

The sample consisted of unstimulated CD8+ T cells sorted from spleen or lymph node cells, taken before intestinal transplant. The receptor's source is a human donor who received an intestinal transplant. V gene TRBV15 combines with J gene TRBJ2-7; 7 bases fit TRBD1. CDR3 nucleotides: TGTGCCACCAGCAGTCGACAGGGAGCGTCCTACGAGCAGTACTTC. As protein: CATSSRQGASYEQYF.